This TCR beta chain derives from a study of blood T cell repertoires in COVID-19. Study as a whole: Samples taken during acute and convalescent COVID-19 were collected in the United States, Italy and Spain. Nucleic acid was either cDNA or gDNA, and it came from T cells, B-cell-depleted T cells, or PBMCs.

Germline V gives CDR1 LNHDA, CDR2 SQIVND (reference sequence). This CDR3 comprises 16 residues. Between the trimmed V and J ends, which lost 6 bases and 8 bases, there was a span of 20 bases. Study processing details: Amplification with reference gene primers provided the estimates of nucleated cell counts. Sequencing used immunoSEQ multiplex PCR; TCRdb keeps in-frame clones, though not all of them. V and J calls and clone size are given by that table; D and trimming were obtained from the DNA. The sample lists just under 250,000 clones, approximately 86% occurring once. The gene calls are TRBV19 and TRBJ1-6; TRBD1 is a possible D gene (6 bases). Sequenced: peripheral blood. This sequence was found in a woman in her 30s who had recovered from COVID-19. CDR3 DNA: TGTGCCAGTAGCAGCGGGACAACCGGTCTCTATTCACCCCTCCACTTT. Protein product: CASSSGTTGLYSPLHF.